This T cell receptor beta chain originates from a study of molecular identifiers for immune sequencing clone quantification listed by TCRdb under 2018. Looking at the study overall: In a replicate experiment, RNA from around 20,000 or 100,000 naive CD8 T cells was split into five aliquots, four of which were sequenced. CD8 T cells were used in a methods study to benchmark molecular-identifier clustering-based TCR repertoire sequencing (MIDCIRS) and TCR RNA copy counting. Beyond this particular receptor, the publication reports: Spiked-in Jurkat TCR RNA equal to a single cell's worth was reported to be detectable even within 1,100,000 naive CD8 T cells. In CMV-specific effector cells, clones with more than 20 RNA copies contained over 98% of molecules, whereas in naive cells such clones contained under 1% of molecules. Spiked-in Jurkat TCR RNA (roughly 10 copies' worth), which is not part of the donor repertoire, was contained in the naive libraries. When barcode sub-clustering was not used, chimeric consensus sequences inflated TCR diversity, with chimeras reaching as high as 47%. Modeling estimated 3 to 3.5 recovered TCR RNA copies per cell, compared with around 9.7 by digital PCR, which implies roughly 27% capture efficiency. The sizes of highly expanded clones could end up underestimated when identical TCR molecules share a barcode.

Trimming takes 2 bases from V and 3 bases from J, and the germline ends sit 7 bases apart. CDR1 LNHDA and CDR2 SQIVND were looked up in the germline V gene (reference sequence). The CDR3, cysteine through phenylalanine, is 13 amino acids long. Of all the DNA, just the CDR3 is kept, 39 bases in frame from base 1. Library generation was performed with PCR. The sequencing machine was a NextSeq 500. Bulk TCR libraries were generated as previously described, with the TCR primers listed in Table S5 used. Total RNA was purified with the Qiagen AllPrep DNA/RNA kit. Before analysis, reads from multiple sequencing runs of the same library were pooled. The authors' pipeline ran thus. Reads were retained only if their TCR constant sequence matched exactly, and those retained reads were trimmed to 150 nt and grouped according to their 12-nt molecular barcodes. Reads in each barcode group were sub-clustered using a 15% Levenshtein threshold, and a quality-weighted consensus sequence was built for each RNA molecule. Non-functional sequences were removed, as were lower-count sequences one edit away from another. On the basis of fitting two negative binomial distributions, barcode sub-clusters with fewer than 20% of the maximum read count were discarded. TCRdb trimmed public reads at Q25 via fastp, called clones via MiXCR and kept in-frame beta chains. Records with the same CDR3 protein are collapsed into one entry carrying the most frequent genes and DNA. TCRdb's processing, not the study's, gives the V and J calls here. Across this sample there are roughly 93,000 distinct CDR3 sequences, with roughly 25% seen only once. The ten biggest clones cover less than 0.85% of the sample.

Libraries of naive CD8 T cells were built from anywhere between roughly 17,000 and 1,000,000 sorted cells, with 10%, 30% or 50% of the purified RNA used. Naive CD8 T cells were FACS-sorted as CD8+CD4-CCR7+CD45RA+ on a BD FACSAria II into RLT Plus buffer. Ten to eleven TCR copies' worth of Jurkat RNA were spiked into roughly 17,000-1,100,000 naive CD8 T cell samples to test detection sensitivity. Enrichment of CD8 T cells was performed with RosetteSep CD8+ T Cell Enrichment Cocktail and Ficoll-Paque, after which ACK red cell lysis was carried out. This clonotype was recorded at least ten times. What this receptor recognizes is not known. No quality values exist for individual bases; no much larger clone is one base distant.

The sequencing input was naive CD8+ T cells from blood, with Jurkat cell RNA spiked in. The sample's cell subset or site label is to be understood as: FACS-sorted CD8+CD4-CCR7+CD45RA+ naive T cells. The chain is encoded by TRBV19 joined to TRBJ1-1; confidence is insufficient to name the D gene. The TCR was taken from a human donor in good health. Some libraries in this study had Jurkat cell RNA spiked in. The nucleotides are TGTGCCAGTAGTATAAAGGGTGACACTGAAGCTTTCTTT. Translated, it reads CASSIKGDTEAFF.